This entry is about one T cell receptor beta chain. The target antigen is unknown. This specimen comes from a study of shared clonotypes between healthy human individuals. Sequenced by immunoSEQ multiplex PCR; TCRdb stores in-frame clones only, minus some. This table holds more than 2,000,000 clones, approximately 95% found once. The CDR3 runs to 13 residues. Germline CDR1 LNHDA, CDR2 SQIVND (reference sequence). V shed 8 bases and J 10 bases; nucleotides not matched to a gene: 10. Study-wide results and caveats: The sole specimen, blood, was sampled, and tissue repertoires likely differ.

The authors divided CD4+ cells into CD45RA+ naive and CD45RA-negative memory subsets. Sequenced material: naive CD4+ T cells from PBMCs. Subset described: CD45RA+ positively selected. The sequence was collected from a man in his late teens or twenties in good health. Some clones in this sample may be carry-over from other donors' samples. J is TRBJ2-1 and V is TRBV19; 8 nucleotides agree with TRBD1. CDR3 sequence reads: CASSGQGMGEQFF. In DNA form, the CDR3 reads TGTGCCAGTTCCGGACAGGGAATGGGGGAGCAGTTCTTC.